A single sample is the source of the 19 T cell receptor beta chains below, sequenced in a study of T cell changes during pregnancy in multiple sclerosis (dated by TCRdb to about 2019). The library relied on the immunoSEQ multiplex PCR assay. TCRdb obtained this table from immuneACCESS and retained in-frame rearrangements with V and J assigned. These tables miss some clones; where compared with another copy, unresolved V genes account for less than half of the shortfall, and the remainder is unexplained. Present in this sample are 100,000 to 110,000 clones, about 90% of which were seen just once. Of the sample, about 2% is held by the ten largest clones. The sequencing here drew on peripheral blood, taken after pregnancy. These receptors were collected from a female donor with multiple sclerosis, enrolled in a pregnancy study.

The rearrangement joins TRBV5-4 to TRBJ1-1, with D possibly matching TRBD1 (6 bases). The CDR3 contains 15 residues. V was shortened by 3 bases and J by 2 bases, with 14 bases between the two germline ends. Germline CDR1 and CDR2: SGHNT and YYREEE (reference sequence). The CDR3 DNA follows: TGTGCCAGCAGCTGGGGGCCCCCGACTAACACTGAAGCTTTCTTT. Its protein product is CASSWGPPTNTEAFF.

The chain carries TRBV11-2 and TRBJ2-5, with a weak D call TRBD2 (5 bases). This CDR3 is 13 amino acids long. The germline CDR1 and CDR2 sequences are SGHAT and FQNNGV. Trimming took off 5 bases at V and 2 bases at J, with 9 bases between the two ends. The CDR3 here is CASSEDWQETQYF. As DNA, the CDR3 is TGTGCCAGCAGCGAGGACTGGCAAGAGACCCAGTACTTC.

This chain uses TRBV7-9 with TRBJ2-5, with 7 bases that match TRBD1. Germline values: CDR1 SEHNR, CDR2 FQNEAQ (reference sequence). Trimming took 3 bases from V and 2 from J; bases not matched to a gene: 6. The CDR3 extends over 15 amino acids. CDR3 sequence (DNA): TGTGCCAGCAGCTTTTCGCCGGGACAGCAAGAGACCCAGTACTTC. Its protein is CASSFSPGQQETQYF.

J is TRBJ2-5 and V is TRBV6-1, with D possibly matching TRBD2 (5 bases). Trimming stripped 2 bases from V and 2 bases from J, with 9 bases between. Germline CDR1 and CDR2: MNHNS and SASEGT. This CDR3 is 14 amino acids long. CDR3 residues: CASSELARQETQYF. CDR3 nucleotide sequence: TGTGCCAGCAGTGAACTAGCCCGACAAGAGACCCAGTACTTC.

In DNA, the CDR3 is TGTGCCACCGCCCCAAACGGGGATCAGCCCCAGCATTTT. The encoded protein is CATAPNGDQPQHF. This chain uses TRBV6-5 with TRBJ1-5; D gene uncertain. CDR1 is MNHEY and CDR2 is SVGAGI in the germline V gene. The CDR3 runs 13 residues. V was trimmed by 10 bases and J by 5 bases, leaving 15 bases between them.

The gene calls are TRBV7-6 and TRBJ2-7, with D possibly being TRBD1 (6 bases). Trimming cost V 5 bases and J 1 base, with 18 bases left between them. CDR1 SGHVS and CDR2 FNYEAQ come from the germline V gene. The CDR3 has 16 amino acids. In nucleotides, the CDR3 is TGTGCCAGCAGCGCAGAACCAGGGGTTGGATCCTACGAGCAGTACTTC. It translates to CASSAEPGVGSYEQYF.

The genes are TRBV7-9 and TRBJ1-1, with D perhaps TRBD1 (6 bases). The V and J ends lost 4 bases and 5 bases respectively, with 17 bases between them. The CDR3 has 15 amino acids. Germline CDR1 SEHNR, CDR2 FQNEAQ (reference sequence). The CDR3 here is CASSWSGGPTTEAFF. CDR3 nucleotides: TGTGCCAGCAGCTGGTCGGGGGGGCCTACTACTGAAGCTTTCTTT.

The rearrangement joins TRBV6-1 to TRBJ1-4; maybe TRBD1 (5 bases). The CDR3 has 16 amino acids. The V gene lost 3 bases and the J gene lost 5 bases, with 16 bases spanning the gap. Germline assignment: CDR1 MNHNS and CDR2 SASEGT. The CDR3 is CASSDRGARKNEKLFF. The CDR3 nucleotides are TGTGCCAGCAGTGACCGTGGGGCCAGAAAGAATGAAAAACTGTTTTTT.

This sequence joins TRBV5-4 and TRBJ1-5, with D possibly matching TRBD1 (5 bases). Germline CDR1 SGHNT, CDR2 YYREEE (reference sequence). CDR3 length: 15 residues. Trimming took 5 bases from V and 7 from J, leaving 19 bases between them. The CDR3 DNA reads TGTGCCAGCAGTCTGGGCGCAGGGCGAGGCCAGCCCCAGCATTTT. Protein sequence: CASSLGAGRGQPQHF. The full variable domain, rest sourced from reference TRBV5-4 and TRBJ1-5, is ETGVTQSPTHLIKTRGQQVTLRCSSQSGHNTVSWYQQALGQGPQFIFQYYREEENGRGNFPPRFSGLQFPNYSSELNVNALELDDSALYLCASSLGAGRGQPQHFGDGTRLSIL.

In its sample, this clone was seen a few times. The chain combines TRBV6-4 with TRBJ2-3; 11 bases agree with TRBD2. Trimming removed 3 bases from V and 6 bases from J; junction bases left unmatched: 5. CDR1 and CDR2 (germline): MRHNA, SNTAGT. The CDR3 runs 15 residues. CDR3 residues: CASSEETSGADTQYF. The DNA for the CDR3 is TGTGCCAGCAGTGAAGAGACTAGCGGGGCCGATACGCAGTATTTT.

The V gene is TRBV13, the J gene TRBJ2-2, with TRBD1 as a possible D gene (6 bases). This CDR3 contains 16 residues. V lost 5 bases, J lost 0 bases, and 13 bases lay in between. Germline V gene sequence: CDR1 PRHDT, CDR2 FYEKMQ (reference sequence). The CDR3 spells CASSPSQGPNTGELFF. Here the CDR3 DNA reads TGTGCCAGCAGCCCCTCGCAGGGGCCGAACACCGGGGAGCTGTTTTTT. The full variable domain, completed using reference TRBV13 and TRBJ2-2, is AAGVIQSPRHLIKEKRETATLKCYPIPRHDTVYWYQQGPGQDPQFLISFYEKMQSDKGSIPDRFSAQQFSDYHSELNMSSLELGDSALYFCASSPSQGPNTGELFFGEGSRLTVL.

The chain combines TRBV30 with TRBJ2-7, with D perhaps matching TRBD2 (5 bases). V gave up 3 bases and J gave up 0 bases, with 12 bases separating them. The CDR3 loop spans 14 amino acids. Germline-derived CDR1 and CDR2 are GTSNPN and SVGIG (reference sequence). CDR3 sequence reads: CAWSLDSGSYEQYF. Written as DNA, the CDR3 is TGTGCCTGGAGCTTGGACTCTGGCTCCTACGAGCAGTACTTC. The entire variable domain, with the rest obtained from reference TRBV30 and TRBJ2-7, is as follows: SQTIHQWPATLVQPVGSPLSLECTVEGTSNPNLYWYRQAAGRGLQLLFYSVGIGQISSEVPQNLSASRPQDRQFILSSKKLLLSDSGFYLCAWSLDSGSYEQYFGPGTRLTVT.

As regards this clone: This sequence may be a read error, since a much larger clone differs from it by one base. This chain's CDR3 is CASSGTSGINEQFF. The DNA of the CDR3 is TGTGCCAGCAGTGGGACTAGCGGGATCAATGAGCAGTTCTTC. The chain carries TRBV6-5 and TRBJ2-1; 13 bases map to TRBD2. Germline loops: CDR1 MNHEY, CDR2 SVGAGI. The CDR3 runs to 14 residues. V lost 5 bases and J lost 6; bases outside the gene matches: 1.

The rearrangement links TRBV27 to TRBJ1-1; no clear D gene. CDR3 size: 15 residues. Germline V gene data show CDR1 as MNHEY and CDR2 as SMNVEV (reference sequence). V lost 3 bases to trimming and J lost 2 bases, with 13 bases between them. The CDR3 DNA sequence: TGTGCCAGCAGTTTGCTGGGCGCCTCCAACACTGAAGCTTTCTTT. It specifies CASSLLGASNTEAFF.

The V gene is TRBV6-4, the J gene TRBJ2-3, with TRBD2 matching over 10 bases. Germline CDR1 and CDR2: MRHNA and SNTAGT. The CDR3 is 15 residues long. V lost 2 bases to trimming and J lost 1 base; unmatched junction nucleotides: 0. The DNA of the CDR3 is TGTGCCAGCAGTGACGGGACTAGCGGCACAGATACGCAGTATTTT. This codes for CASSDGTSGTDTQYF.

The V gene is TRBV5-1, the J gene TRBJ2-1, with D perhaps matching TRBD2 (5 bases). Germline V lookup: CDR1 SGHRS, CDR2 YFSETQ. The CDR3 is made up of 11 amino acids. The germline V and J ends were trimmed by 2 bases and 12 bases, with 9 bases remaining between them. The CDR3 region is CASSFGVRQFF. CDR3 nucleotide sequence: TGCGCCAGCAGCTTCGGGGTCCGGCAGTTCTTC.

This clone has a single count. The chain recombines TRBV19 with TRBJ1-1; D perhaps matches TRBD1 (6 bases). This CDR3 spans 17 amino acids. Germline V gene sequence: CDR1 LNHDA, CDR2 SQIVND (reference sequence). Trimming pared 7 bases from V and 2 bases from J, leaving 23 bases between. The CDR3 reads CASTENEDRTLNTEAFF. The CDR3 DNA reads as TGTGCCAGTACCGAGAATGAGGACAGAACGTTAAACACTGAAGCTTTCTTT.

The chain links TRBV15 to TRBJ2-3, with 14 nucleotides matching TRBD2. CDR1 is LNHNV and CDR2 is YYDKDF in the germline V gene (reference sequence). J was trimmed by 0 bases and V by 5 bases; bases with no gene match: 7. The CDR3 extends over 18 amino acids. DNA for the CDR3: TGTGCCACCAGCCGTGGGACTAGCGGGAGTTGGAGCACAGATACGCAGTATTTT. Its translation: CATSRGTSGSWSTDTQYF.

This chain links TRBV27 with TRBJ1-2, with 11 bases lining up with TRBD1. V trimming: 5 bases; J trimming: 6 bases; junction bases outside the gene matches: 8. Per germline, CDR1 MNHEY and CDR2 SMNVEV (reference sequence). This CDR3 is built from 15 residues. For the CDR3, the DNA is TGTGCCAGCAGTATCACGGGACAGGGGGGACATGGCTACACCTTC. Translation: CASSITGQGGHGYTF.